This TCR beta chain appears in the sequencing data of a study of CD8+ T cells in alopecia areata. Study in general: For the treated group, dosing was oral tofacitinib at 5 to 10 mg twice daily. Tofacitinib therapy lasting 6 to 18 months was followed by 6 months off drug. Whole-study results and caveats: Tofacitinib delivered significant drops in scalp clonality and in expanded CD8+ clones among the top 100.

A remark on this clone: Its antigen is unknown.

Following RNA extraction, reverse transcription yielded cDNA that acted as the sequencing template. Sequenced by immunoSEQ multiplex PCR; TCRdb stores in-frame clones only, minus some. Of 150,000 to 200,000 clones listed, roughly 60% were seen once; the top ten hold approximately 1%. Documented treatment: oral pan-JAK inhibitor, 5-10 mg twice daily. Alopecia areata patients gave lesional scalp punch biopsies and peripheral blood samples. Per the germline V gene, CDR1 is SNHLY and CDR2 is FYNNEI. Trimming removed 7 bases from V and 0 bases from J; junction bases left unmatched: 6. The CDR3 loop spans 15 amino acids.

The receptor comes from a human donor with alopecia areata. This sample comprised CD4+ T cells sorted from blood, obtained at week 24, from a patient treated with tofacitinib. This chain uses TRBV2 with TRBJ1-5; 7 bases fit TRBD1. Here the CDR3 reads CASTSGTDSNQPQHF. In DNA form, the CDR3 reads TGTGCCAGCACCTCCGGGACAGATAGCAATCAGCCCCAGCATTTT. The full variable domain, completed using reference TRBV2 and TRBJ1-5, is EPEVTQTPSHQVTQMGQEVILRCVPISNHLYFYWYRQILGQKVEFLVSFYNNEISEKSEIFDDQFSVERPDGSNFTLKIRSTKLEDSAMYFCASTSGTDSNQPQHFGDGTRLSIL.